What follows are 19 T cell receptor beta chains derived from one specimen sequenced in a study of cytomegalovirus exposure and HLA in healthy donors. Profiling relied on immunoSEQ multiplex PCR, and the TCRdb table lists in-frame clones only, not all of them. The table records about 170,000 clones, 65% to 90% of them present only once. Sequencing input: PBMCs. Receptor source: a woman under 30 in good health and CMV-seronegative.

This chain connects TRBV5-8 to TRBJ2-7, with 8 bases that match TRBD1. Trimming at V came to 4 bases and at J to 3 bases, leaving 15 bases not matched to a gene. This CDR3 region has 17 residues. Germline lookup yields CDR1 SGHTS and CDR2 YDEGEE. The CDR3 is CASSPPGEWTGRYEQYF. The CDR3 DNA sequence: TGTGCCAGCAGCCCCCCGGGCGAGTGGACAGGGCGCTACGAGCAGTACTTC.

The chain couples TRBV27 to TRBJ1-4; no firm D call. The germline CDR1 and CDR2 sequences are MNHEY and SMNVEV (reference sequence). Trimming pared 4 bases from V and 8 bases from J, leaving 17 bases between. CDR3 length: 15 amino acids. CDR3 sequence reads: CASSYSGGRWEKLFF. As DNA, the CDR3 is TGTGCCAGCAGTTATAGTGGTGGCAGGTGGGAAAAACTGTTTTTT.

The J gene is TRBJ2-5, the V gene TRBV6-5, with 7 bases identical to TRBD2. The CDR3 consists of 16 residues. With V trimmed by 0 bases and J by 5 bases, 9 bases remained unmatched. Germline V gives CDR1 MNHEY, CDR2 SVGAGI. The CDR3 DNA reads TGTGCCAGCAGTTACTCGATCGGGGAGGGCGAGGAGACCCAGTACTTC. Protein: CASSYSIGEGEETQYF.

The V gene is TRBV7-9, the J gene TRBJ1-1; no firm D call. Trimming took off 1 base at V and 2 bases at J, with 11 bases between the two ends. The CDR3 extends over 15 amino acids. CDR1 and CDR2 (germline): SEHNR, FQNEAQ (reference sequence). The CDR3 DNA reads TGTGCCAGCAGCTTAGGTTCGGGGTTTAACACTGAAGCTTTCTTT. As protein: CASSLGSGFNTEAFF.

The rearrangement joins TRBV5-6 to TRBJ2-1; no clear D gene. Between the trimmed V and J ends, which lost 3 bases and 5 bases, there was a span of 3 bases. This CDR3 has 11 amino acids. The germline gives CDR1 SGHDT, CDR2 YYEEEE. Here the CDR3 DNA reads TGTGCCAGCAGCTCGGACAATGAGCAGTTCTTC. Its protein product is CASSSDNEQFF.

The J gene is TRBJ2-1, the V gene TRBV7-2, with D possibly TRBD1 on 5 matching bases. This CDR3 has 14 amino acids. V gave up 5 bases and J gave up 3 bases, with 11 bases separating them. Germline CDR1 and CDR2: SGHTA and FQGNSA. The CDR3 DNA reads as TGTGCCAGCAGCCCACACGACAGCTACAATGAGCAGTTCTTC. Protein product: CASSPHDSYNEQFF.

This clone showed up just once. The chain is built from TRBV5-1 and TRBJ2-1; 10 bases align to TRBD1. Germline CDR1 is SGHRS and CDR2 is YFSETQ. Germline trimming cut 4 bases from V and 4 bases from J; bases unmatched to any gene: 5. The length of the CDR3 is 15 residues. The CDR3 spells CASSKTGGGYNEQFF. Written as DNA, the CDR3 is TGCGCCAGCAGCAAGACAGGGGGCGGGTACAATGAGCAGTTCTTC.

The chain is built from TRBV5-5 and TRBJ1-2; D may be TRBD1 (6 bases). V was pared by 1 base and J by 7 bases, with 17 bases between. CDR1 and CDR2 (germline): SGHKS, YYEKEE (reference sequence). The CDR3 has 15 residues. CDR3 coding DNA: TGTGCCAGCAGCTTGAGTTCCAGGGGAATTGGTGGCTACACCTTC. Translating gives CASSLSSRGIGGYTF.

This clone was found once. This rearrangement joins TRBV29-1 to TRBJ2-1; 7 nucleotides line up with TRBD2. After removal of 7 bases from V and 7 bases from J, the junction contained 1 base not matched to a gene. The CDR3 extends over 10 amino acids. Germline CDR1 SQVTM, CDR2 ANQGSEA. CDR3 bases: TGCAGCGGGGGGGGGAATGAGCAGTTCTTC. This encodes CSGGGNEQFF.

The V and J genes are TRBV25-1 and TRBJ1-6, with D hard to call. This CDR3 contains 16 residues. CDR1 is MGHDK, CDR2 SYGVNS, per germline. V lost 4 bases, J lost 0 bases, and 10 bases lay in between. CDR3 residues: CASSGWTTSYNSPLHF. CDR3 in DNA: TGTGCCAGCAGTGGGTGGACTACCTCCTATAATTCACCCCTCCACTTT.

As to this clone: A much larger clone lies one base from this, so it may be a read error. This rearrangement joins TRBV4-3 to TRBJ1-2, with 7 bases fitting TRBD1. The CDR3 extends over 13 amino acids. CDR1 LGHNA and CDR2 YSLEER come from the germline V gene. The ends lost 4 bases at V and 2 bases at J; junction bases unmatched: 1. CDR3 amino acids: CASSPTGNYGYTF. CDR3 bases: TGCGCCAGCAGCCCGACAGGGAACTATGGCTACACCTTC.

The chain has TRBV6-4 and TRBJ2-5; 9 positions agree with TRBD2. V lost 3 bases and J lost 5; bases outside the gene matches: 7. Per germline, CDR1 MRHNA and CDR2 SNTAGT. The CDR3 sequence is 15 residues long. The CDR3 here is CASSDRVAGGETQYF. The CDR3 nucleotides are TGTGCCAGCAGTGATCGGGTGGCGGGGGGGGAGACCCAGTACTTC.

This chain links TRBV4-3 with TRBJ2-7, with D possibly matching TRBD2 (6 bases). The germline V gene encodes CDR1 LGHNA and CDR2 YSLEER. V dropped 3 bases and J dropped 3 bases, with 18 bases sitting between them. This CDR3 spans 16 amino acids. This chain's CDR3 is CASSQMEGDGLYEQYF. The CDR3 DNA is TGCGCCAGCAGCCAGATGGAGGGAGACGGACTCTACGAGCAGTACTTC.

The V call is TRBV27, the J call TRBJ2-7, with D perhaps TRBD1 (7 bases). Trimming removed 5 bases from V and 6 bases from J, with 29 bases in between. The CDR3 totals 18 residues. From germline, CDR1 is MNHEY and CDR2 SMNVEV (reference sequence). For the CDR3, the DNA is TGTGCCAGCAGTCGACAGGGAGTGAGCAGAACGGGAGTTGGCGAGCAGTACTTC. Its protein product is CASSRQGVSRTGVGEQYF.

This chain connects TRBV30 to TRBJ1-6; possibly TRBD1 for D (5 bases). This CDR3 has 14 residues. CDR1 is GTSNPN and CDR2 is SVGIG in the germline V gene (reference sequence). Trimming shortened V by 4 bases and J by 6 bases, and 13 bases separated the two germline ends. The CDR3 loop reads CAWTAGSSNSPLHF. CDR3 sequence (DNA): TGTGCCTGGACTGCAGGGTCGAGTAATTCACCCCTCCACTTT. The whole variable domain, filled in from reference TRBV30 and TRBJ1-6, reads SQTIHQWPATLVQPVGSPLSLECTVEGTSNPNLYWYRQAAGRGLQLLFYSVGIGQISSEVPQNLSASRPQDRQFILSSKKLLLSDSGFYLCAWTAGSSNSPLHFGNGTRLTVT.

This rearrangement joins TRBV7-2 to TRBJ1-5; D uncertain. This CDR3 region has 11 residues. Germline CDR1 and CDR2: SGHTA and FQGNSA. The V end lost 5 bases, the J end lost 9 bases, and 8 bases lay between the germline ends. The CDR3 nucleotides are TGTGCCAGCAGCCTCAGCGGGCCCCAGCATTTT. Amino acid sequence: CASSLSGPQHF.

The CDR3 DNA reads TGTGCCAGCAGCTTAGCCGGCAGGGGGCACCCAGATACGCAGTATTTT. This sequence encodes CASSLAGRGHPDTQYF. The chain links TRBV7-9 to TRBJ2-3; 8 bases line up with TRBD1. The V and J ends lost 0 bases and 4 bases, in that order; junction bases with no gene match: 6. Per germline, CDR1 SEHNR and CDR2 FQNEAQ (reference sequence). This CDR3 has 16 amino acids.

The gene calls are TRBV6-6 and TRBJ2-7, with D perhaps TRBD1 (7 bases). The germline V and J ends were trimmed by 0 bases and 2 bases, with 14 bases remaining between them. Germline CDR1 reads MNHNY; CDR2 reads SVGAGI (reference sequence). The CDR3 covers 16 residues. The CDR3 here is CASSYSFVRGAYEQYF. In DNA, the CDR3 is TGTGCCAGCAGTTACTCGTTTGTCAGGGGGGCCTACGAGCAGTACTTC.

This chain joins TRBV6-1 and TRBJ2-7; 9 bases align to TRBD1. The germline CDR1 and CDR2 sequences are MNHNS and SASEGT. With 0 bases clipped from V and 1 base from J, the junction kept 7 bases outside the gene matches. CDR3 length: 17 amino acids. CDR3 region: CASSEAKGTGFSYEQYF. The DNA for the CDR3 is TGTGCCAGCAGTGAAGCGAAAGGGACAGGGTTTTCCTACGAGCAGTACTTC.